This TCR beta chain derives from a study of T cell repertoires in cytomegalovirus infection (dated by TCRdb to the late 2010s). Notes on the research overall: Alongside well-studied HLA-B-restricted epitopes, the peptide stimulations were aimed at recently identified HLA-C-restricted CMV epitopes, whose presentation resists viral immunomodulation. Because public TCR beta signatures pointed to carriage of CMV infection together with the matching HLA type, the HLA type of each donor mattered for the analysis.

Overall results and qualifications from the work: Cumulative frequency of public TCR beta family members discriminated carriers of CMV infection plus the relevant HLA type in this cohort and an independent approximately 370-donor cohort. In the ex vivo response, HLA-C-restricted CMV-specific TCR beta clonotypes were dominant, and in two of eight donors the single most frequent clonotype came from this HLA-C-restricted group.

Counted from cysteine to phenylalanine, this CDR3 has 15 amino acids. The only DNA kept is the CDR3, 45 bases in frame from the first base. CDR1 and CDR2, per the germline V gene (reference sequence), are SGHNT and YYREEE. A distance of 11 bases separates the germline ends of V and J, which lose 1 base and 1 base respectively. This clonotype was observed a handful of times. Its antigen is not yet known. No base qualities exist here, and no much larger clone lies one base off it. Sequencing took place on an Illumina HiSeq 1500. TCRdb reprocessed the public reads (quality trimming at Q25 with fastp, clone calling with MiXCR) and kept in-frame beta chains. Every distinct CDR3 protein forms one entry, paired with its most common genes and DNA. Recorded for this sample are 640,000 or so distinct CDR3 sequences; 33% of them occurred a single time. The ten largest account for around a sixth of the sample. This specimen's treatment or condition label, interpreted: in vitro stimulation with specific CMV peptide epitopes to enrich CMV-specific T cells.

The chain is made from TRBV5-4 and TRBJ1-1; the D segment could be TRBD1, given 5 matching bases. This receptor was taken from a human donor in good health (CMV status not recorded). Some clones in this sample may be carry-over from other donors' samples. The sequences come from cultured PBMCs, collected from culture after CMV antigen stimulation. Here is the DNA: TGTGCCAGCAGCTTGCTCTGGGGGACGAACACTGAAGCTTTCTTT. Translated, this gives CASSLLWGTNTEAFF.